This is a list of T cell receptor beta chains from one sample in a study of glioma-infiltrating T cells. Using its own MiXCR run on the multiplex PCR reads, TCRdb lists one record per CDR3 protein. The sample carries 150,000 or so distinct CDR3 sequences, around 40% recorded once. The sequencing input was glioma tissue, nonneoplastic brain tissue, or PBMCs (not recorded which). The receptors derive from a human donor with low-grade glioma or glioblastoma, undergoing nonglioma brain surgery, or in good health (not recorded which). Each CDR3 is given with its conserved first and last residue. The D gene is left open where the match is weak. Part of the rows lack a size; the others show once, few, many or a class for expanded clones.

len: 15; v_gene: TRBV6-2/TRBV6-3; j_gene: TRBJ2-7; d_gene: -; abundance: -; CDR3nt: TGTGCCAGCAGTTACAATCAACCAGGGCGCTACGAGCAGTACTTC; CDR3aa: CASSYNQPGRYEQYF
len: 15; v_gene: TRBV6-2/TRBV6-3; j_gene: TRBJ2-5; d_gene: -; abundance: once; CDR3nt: TGTGCCAGCAGTTATGGGTCTAGCCGGGGTGAGACCCAGTACTTC; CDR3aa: CASSYGSSRGETQYF
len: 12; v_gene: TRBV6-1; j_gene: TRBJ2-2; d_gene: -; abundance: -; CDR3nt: TGTGCCAGCAGTGCGTTCGGCGGGGAGCTGTTTTTT; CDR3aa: CASSAFGGELFF
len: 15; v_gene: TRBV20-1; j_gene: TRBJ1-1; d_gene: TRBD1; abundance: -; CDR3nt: TGCAGTGCCTATCCCGGGACAGGAATGAACACTGAAGCTTTCTTT; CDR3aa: CSAYPGTGMNTEAFF
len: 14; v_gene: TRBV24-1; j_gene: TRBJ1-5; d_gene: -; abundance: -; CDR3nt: TGTGCCACCAGTGACTCGGGTCACAATCAGCCCCAGCATTTT; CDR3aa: CATSDSGHNQPQHF
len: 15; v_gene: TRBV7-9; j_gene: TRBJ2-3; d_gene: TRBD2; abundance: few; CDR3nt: TGTGCCAGCAGCATTACTAGCGGGGGGCGAGATACGCAGTATTTT; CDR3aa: CASSITSGGRDTQYF
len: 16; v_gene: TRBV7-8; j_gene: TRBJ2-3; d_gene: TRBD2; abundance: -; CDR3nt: TGTGCCAGCAGCACCCGGACTAGCGGGAGGTCAGATACGCAGTATTTT; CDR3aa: CASSTRTSGRSDTQYF
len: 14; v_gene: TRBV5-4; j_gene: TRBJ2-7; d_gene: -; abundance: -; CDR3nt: TGTGCCAGCAGCCCCGGGGGCCACTCCTACGAGCAGTACTTC; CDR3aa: CASSPGGHSYEQYF
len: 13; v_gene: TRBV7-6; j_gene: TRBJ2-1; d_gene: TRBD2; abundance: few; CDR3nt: TGTGCCAGTGGGACTAGCGGTAATCATGAGCAGTTCTTC; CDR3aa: CASGTSGNHEQFF
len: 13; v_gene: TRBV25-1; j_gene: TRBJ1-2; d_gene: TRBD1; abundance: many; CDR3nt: TGTGCCAGCGTCGGGGACAGGGCCTATGGCTACACCTTC; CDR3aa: CASVGDRAYGYTF
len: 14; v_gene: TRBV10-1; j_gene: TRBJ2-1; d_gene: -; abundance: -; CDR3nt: TGCGCCAGCAGTGAAGGAACAGCCCGCAATGAGCAGTTCTTC; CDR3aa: CASSEGTARNEQFF
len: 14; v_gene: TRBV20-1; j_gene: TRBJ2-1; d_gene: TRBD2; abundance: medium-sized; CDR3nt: TGCAGTGCTACGACTAGCGGGGTAAAGAATGAGCAGTTCTTC; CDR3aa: CSATTSGVKNEQFF
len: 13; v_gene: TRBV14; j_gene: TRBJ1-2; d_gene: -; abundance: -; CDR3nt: TGTGCCAGCAGCATGGGGGACTCCTATGGCTACACCTTC; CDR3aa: CASSMGDSYGYTF
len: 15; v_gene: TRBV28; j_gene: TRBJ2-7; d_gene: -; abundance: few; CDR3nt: TGTGCCAGCAGTTTATACCCAGGGAGGACCTACGAGCAGTACTTC; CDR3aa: CASSLYPGRTYEQYF
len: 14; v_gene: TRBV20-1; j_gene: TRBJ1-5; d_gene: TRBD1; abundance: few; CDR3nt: TGCAGTGCAGCGGGACAGACAAGCAATCAGCCCCAGCATTTT; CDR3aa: CSAAGQTSNQPQHF
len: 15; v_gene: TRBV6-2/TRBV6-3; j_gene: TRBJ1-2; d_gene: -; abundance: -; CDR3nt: TGTGCCAGCAACTTAGCAGGGGTCGTGAACTATGGCTACACCTTC; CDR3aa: CASNLAGVVNYGYTF
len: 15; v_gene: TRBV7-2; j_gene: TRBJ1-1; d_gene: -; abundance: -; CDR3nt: TGTGCCAGCAGCTTAGCATCCGGGTATGACACTGAAGCTTTCTTT; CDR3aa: CASSLASGYDTEAFF
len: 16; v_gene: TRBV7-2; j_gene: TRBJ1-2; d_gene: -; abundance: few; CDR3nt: TGTGCCAGCAGCAATCCAGTTGGGGGCGCGGTTAATGGCTACACCTTC; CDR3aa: CASSNPVGGAVNGYTF
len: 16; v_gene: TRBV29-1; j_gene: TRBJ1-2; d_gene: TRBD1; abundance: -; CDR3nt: TGCAGCGTTTTAGCTTCGGACAGGGCGAGGGGGTATGGCTACACCTTC; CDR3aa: CSVLASDRARGYGYTF
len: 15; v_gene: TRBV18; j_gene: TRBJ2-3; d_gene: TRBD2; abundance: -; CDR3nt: TGTGCCAGCTCACCCGGGACTAGCGACACAGATACGCAGTATTTT; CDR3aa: CASSPGTSDTDTQYF
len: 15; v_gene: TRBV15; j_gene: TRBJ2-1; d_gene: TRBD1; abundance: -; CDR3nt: TGTGCCACCAGCAGAGGATCGGGACAGTCCTACGAGCAGTTCTTC; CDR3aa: CATSRGSGQSYEQFF
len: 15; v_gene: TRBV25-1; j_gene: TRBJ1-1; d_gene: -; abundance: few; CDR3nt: TGTGCCAGCAGTGAATATGACACGATGAACACTGAAGCTTTCTTT; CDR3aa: CASSEYDTMNTEAFF
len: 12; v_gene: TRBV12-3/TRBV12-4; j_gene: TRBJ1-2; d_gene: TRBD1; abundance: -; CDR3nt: TGTGCCAGCAGAACAGGGGGTTTTGGCTACACCTTC; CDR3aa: CASRTGGFGYTF
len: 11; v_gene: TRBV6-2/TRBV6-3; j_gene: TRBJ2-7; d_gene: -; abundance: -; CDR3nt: TGTGCCAGCAGCTCTACCCACGAGCAGTACTTC; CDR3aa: CASSSTHEQYF
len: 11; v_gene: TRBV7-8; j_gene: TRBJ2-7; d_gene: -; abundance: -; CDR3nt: TGTGCCAGCAGCGATGCGTACGAGCAGTACTTC; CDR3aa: CASSDAYEQYF
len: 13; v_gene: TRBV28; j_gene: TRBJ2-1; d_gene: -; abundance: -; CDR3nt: TGTGCCAGCAGTTTAAGGCCCTTCGATGAGCAGTTCTTC; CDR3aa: CASSLRPFDEQFF
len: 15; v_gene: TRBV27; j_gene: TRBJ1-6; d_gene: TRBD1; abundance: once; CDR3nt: TGTGCCAGCAGTTTATGGGACAGGGGTAATTCACCCCTCCACTTT; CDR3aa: CASSLWDRGNSPLHF
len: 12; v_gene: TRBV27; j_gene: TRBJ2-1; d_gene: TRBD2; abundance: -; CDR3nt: TGTGCCAGCAGTACGACTAGCGGGAGCACCATCTTC; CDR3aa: CASSTTSGSTIF
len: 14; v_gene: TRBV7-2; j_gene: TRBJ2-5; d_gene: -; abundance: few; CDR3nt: TGTGCCAGCAGCTTATTTGGCGGCCAAGAGACCCAGTACTTC; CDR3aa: CASSLFGGQETQYF